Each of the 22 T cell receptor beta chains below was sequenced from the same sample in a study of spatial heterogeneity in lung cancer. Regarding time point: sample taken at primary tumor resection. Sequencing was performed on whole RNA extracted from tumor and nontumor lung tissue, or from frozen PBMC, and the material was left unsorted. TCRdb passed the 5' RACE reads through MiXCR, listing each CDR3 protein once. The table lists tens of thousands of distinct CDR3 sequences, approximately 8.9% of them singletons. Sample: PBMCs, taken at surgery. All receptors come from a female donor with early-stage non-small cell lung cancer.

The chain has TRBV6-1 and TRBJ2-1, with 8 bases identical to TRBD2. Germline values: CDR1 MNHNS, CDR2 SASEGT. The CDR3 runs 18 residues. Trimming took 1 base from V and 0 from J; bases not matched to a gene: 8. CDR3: CASSEGASGLYSYNEQFF. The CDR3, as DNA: TGTGCCAGCAGTGAAGGGGCTAGCGGGTTGTACTCCTACAATGAGCAGTTCTTC.

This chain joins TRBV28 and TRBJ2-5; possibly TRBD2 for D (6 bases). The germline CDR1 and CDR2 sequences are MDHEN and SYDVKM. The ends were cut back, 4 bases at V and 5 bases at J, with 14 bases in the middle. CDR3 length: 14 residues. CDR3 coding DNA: TGTGCCAGCAGTTCTGGGGGGTTGGGGGAGACCCAGTACTTC. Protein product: CASSSGGLGETQYF.

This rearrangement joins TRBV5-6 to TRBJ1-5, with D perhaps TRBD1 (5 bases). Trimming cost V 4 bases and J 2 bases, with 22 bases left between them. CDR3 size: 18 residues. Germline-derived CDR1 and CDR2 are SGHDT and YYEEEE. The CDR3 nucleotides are TGTGCCAGCAGCCCGGGACCCCACAGAGACGGGGGCAATCAGCCCCAGCATTTT. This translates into CASSPGPHRDGGNQPQHF.

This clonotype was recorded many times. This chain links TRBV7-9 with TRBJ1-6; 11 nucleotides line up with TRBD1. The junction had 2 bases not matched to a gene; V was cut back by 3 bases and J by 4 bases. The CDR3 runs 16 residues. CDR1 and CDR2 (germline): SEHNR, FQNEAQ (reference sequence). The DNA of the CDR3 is TGTGCCAGCAGCTTCAGGGACAGGGGGTATAATTCACCCCTCCACTTT. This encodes CASSFRDRGYNSPLHF.

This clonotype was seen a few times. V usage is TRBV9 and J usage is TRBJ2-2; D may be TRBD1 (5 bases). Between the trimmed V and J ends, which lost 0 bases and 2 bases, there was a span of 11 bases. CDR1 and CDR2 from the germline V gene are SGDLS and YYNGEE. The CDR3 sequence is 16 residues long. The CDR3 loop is CASSVATAANTGELFF. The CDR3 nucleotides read TGTGCCAGCAGCGTAGCGACAGCCGCAAACACCGGGGAGCTGTTTTTT.

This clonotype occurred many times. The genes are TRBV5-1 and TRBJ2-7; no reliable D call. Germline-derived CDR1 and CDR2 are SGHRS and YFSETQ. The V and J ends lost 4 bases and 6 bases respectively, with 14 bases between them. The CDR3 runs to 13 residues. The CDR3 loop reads CASSPVSTGEQYF. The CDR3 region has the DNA TGCGCCAGCAGCCCTGTCTCAACCGGCGAGCAGTACTTC.

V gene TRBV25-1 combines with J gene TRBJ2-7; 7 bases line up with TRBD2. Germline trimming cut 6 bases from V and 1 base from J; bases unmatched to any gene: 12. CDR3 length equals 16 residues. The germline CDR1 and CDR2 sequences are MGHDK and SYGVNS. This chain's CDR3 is CASSREAYPFSYEQYF. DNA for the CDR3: TGTGCCAGCAGCCGGGAGGCCTACCCCTTTTCCTACGAGCAGTACTTC.

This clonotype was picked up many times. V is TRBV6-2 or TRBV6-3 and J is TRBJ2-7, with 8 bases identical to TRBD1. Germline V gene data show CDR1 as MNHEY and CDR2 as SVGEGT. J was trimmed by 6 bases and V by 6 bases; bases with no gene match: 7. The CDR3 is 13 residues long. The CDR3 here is CASRGDRMGEQYV. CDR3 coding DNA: TGTGCCAGCAGGGGGGACAGGATGGGCGAGCAGTACGTC.

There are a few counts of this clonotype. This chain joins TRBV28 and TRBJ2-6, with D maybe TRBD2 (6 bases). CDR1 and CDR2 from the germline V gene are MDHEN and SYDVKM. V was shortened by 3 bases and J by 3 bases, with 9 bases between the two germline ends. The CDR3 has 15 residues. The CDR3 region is CASSFGGGGANVLTF. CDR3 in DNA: TGTGCCAGCAGTTTCGGGGGTGGTGGGGCCAACGTCCTGACTTTC.

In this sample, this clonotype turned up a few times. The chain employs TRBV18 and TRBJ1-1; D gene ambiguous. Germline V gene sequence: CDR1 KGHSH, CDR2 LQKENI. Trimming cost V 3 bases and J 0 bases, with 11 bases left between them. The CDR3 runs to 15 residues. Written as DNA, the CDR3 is TGTGCCAGCTCACCTTCGGCCGATATGAACACTGAAGCTTTCTTT. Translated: CASSPSADMNTEAFF.

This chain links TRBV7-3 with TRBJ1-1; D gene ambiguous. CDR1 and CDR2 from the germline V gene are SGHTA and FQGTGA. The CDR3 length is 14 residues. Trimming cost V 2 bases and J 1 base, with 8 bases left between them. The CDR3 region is CASSLGVSNTEAFF. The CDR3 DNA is TGTGCCAGCAGCTTAGGAGTCTCGAACACTGAAGCTTTCTTT.

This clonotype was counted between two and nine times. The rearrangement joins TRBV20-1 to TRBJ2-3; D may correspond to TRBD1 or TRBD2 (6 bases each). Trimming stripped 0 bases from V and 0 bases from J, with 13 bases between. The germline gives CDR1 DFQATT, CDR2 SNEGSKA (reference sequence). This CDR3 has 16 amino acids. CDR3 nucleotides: TGCAGTGCTAGAGATCCCGGGGGCCCTAGCACAGATACGCAGTATTTT. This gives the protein CSARDPGGPSTDTQYF.

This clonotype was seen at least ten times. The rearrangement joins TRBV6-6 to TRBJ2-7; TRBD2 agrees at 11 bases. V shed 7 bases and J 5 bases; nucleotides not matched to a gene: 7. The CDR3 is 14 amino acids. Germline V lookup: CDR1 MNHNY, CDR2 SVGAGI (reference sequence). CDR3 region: CASMLAGGPDEQYF. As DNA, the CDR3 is TGTGCCAGCATGTTAGCGGGAGGGCCGGACGAGCAGTACTTC.

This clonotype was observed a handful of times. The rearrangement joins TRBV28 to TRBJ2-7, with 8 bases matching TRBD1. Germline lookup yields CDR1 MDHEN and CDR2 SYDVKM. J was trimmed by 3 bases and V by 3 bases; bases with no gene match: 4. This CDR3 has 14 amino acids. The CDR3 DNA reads TGTGCCAGCAGTTTGGCAGGGGGCAACTACGAGCAGTACTTC. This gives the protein CASSLAGGNYEQYF.

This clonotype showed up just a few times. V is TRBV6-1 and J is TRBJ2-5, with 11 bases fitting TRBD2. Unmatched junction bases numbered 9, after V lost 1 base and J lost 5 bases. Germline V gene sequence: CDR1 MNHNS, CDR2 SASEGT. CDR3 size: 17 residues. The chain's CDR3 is CASSEGHSGGAGETQYF. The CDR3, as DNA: TGTGCCAGCAGTGAAGGCCATAGCGGGGGGGCCGGGGAGACCCAGTACTTC.

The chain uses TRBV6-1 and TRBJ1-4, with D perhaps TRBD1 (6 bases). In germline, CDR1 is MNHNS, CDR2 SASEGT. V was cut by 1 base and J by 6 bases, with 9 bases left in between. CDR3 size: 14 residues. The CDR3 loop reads CASSEGGGHEKLFF. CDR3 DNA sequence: TGTGCCAGCAGTGAAGGGGGGGGCCATGAAAAACTGTTTTTT.

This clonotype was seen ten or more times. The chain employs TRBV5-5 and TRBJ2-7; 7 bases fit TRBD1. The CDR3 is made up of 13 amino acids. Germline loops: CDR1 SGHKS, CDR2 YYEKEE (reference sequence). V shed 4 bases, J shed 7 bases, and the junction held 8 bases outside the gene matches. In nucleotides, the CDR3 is TGTGCCAGCAGCATACAGGGGTCTCGGGAGCAGTACGTC. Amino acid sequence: CASSIQGSREQYV.

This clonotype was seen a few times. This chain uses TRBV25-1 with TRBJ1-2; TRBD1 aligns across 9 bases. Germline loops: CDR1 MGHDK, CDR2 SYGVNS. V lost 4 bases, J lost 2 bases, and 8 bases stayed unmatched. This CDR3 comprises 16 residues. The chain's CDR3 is CASSGVQGAPNYGYTF. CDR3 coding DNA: TGTGCCAGCAGTGGGGTACAGGGGGCCCCCAACTATGGCTACACCTTC.

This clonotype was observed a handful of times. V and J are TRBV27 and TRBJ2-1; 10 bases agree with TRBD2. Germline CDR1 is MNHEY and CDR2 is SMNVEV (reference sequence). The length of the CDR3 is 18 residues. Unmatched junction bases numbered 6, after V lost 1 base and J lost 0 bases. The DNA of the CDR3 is TGTGCCAGCAGTTTATACAGCGGGGGGGTTAGCTCCTACAATGAGCAGTTCTTC. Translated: CASSLYSGGVSSYNEQFF.

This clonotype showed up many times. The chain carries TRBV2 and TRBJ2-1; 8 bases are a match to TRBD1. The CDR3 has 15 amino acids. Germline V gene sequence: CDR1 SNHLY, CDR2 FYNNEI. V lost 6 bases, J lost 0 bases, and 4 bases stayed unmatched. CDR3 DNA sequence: TGTGCCAGCAGCCGACAGGGGAGCTCCTACAATGAGCAGTTCTTC. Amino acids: CASSRQGSSYNEQFF.

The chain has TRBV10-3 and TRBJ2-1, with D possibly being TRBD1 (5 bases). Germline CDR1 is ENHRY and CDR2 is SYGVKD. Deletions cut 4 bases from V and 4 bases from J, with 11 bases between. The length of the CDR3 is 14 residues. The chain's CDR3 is CAISGGEGYNEQFF. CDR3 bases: TGTGCCATCAGTGGGGGCGAAGGTTACAATGAGCAGTTCTTC.

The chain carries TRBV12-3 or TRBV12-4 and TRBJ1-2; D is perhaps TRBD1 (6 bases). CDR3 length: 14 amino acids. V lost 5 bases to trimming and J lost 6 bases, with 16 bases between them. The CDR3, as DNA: TGTGCCAGCAGTCTCGGACAGTCGGAGAATGGCTACACCTTC. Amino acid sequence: CASSLGQSENGYTF.